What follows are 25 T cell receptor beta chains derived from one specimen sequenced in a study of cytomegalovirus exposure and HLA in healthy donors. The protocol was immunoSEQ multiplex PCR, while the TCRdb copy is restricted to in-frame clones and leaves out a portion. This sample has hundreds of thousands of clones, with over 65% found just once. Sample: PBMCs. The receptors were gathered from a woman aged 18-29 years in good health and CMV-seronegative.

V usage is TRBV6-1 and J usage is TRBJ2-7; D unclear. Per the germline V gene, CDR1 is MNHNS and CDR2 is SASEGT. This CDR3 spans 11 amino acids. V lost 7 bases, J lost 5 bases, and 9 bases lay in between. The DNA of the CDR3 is TGTGCCAGCACAGGTCGAGACGAGCAGTACTTC. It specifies CASTGRDEQYF.

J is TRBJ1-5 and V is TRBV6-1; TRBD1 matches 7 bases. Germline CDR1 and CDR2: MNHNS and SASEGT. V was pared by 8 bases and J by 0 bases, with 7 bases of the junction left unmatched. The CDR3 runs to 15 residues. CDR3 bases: TGTGCCAGCGTATGGGACAGCTATAGCAATCAGCCCCAGCATTTT. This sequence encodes CASVWDSYSNQPQHF.

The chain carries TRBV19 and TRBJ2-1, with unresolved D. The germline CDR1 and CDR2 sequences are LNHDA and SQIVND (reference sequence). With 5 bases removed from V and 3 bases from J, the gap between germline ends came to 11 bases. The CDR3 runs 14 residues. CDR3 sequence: CASSLSKGYNEQFF. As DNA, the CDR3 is TGTGCCAGTAGTCTGTCCAAGGGCTACAATGAGCAGTTCTTC. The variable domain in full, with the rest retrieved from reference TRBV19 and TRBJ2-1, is DGGITQSPKYLFRKEGQNVTLSCEQNLNHDAMYWYRQDPGQGLRLIYYSQIVNDFQKGDIAEGYSVSREKKESFPLTVTSAQKNPTAFYLCASSLSKGYNEQFFGPGTRLTVL.

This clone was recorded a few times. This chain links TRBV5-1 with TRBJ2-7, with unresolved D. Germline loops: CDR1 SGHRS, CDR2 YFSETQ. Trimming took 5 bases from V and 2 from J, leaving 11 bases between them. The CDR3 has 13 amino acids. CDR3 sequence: CASRGSRTYEQYF. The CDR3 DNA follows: TGCGCCAGCAGGGGCAGCAGAACCTACGAGCAGTACTTC.

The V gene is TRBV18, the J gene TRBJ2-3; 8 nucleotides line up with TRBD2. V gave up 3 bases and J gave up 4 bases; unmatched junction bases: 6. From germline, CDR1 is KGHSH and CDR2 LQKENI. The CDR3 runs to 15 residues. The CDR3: CASSPSGGAADTQYF. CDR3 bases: TGTGCCAGCTCACCTTCGGGGGGGGCGGCAGATACGCAGTATTTT.

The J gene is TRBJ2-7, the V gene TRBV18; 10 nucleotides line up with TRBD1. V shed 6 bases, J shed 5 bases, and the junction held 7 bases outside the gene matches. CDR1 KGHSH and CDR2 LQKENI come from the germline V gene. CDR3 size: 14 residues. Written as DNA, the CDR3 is TGTGCCAGCTCCTCCGGGACAGGGGACGACGAGCAGTACTTC. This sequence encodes CASSSGTGDDEQYF.

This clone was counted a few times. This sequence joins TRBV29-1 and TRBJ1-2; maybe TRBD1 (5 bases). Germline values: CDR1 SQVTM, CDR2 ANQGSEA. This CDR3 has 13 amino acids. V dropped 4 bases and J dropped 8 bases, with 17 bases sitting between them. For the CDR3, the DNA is TGCAGCGTTGGAGCCGGGACTGCCCAAGGCTACACCTTC. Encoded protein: CSVGAGTAQGYTF.

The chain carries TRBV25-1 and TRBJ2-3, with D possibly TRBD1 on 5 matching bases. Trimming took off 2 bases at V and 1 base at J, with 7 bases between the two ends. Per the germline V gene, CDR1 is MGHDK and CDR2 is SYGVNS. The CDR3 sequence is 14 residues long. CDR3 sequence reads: CASSEEGGTDTQYF. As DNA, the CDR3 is TGTGCCAGCAGTGAAGAAGGGGGCACAGATACGCAGTATTTT.

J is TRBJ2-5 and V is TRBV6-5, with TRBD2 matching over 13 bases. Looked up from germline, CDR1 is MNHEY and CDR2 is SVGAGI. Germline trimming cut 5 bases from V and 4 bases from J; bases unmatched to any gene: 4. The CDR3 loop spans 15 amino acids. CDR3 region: CASSTRLAGGETQYF. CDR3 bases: TGTGCCAGCAGTACACGACTAGCGGGAGGAGAGACCCAGTACTTC.

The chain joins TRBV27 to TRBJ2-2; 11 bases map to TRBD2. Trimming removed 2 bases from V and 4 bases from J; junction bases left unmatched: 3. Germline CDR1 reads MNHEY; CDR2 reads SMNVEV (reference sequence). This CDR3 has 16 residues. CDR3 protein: CASSLMGLAVTGELFF. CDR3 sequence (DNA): TGTGCCAGCAGTTTAATGGGACTAGCGGTCACCGGGGAGCTGTTTTTT.

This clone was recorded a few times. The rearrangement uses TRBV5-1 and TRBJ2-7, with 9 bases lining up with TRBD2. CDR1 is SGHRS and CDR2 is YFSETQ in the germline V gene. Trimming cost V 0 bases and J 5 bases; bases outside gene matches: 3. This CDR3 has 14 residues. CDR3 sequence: CASSLASGTDEQYF. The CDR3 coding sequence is TGCGCCAGCAGCTTGGCTAGCGGGACGGACGAGCAGTACTTC.

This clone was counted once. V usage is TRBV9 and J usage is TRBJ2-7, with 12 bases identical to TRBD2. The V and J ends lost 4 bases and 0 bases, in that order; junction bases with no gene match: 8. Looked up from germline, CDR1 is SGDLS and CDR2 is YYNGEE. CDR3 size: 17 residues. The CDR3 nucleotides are TGTGCCAGCAGCCCGAGGACTAGCGGGAAGAGCTCCTACGAGCAGTACTTC. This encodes CASSPRTSGKSSYEQYF.

The CDR3, as DNA: TGTGCCAGCAGTGAAGAGGGCAGCCTGCCGGGCACCTTC. Translated, it gives CASSEEGSLPGTF. V and J are TRBV6-1 and TRBJ1-2; no clear D gene. Trimming stripped 1 base from V and 13 bases from J, with 16 bases between. CDR1 is MNHNS, CDR2 SASEGT, per germline. The CDR3 extends over 13 amino acids.

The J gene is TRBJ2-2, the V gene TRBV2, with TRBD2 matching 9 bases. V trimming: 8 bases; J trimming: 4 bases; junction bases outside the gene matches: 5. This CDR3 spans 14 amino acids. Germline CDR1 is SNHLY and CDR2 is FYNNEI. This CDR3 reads CASAGLAGTGELFF. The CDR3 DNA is TGTGCCAGCGCGGGACTAGCAGGCACCGGGGAGCTGTTTTTT.

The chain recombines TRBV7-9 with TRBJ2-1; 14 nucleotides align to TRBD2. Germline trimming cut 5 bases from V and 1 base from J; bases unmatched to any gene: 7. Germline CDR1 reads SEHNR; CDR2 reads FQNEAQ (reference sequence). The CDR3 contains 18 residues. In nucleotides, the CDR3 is TGTGCCAGCAGCCCCGGGACTAGCGGGGGTAGGTCCTACAATGAGCAGTTCTTC. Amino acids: CASSPGTSGGRSYNEQFF. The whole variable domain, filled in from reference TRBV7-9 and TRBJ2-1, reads DTGVSQNPRHKITKRGQNVTFRCDPISEHNRLYWYRQTLGQGPEFLTYFQNEAQLEKSRLLSDRFSAERPKGSFSTLEIQRTEQGDSAMYLCASSPGTSGGRSYNEQFFGPGTRLTVL.

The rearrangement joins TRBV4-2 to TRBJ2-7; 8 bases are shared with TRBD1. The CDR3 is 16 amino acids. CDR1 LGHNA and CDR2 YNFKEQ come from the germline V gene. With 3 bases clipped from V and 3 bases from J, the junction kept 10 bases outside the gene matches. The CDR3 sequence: CASSHSTGTGYYEQYF. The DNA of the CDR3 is TGTGCCAGCAGCCATTCCACCGGGACAGGCTACTACGAGCAGTACTTC.

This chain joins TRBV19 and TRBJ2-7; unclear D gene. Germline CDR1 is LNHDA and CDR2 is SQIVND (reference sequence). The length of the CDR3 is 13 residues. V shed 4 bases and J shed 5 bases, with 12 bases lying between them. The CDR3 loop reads CASSRQVFHEQYF. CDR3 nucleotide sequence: TGTGCCAGTAGTAGGCAGGTATTCCACGAGCAGTACTTC.

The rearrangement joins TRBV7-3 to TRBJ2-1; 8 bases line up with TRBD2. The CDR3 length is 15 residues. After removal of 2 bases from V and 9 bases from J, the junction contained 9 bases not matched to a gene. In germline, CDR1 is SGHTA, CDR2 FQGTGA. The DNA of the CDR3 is TGTGCCAGCAGCTTATACGGAGGAGCGGGGGCTGAGCAGTTCTTC. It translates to CASSLYGGAGAEQFF. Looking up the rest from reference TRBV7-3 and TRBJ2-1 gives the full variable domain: GAGVSQTPSNKVTEKGKYVELRCDPISGHTALYWYRQSLGQGPEFLIYFQGTGAADDSGLPNDRFFAVRPEGSVSTLKIQRTERGDSAVYLCASSLYGGAGAEQFFGPGTRLTVL.

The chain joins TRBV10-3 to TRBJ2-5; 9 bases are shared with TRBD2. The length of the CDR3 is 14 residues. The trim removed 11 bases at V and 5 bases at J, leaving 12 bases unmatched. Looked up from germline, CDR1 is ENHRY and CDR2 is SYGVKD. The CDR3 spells CASRTSADMETQYF. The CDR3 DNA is TGTGCCTCGCGGACTAGCGCTGACATGGAGACCCAGTACTTC.

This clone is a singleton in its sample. The CDR3 bases are TGTGCCAGCAGTGCGGGCCCTCGGTACAATGAGCAGTTCTTC. As protein: CASSAGPRYNEQFF. This chain uses TRBV6-5 with TRBJ2-1; D is perhaps TRBD2 (5 bases). CDR3 length: 14 residues. The V gene lost 5 bases and the J gene lost 4 bases, with 12 bases spanning the gap. CDR1 is MNHEY, CDR2 SVGAGI, per germline.

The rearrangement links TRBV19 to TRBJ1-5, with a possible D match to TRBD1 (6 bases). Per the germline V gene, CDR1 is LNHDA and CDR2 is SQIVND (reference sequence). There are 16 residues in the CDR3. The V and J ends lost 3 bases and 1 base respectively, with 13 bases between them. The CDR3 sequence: CASSIHRDWSNQPQHF. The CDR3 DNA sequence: TGTGCCAGTAGTATTCACAGGGACTGGAGCAATCAGCCCCAGCATTTT.

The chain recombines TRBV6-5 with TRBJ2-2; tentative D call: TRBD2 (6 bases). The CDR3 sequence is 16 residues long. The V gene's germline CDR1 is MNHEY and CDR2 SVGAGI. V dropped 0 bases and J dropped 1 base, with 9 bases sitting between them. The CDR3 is CASSYSGGRNTGELFF. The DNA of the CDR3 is TGTGCCAGCAGTTACTCGGGGGGTAGGAACACCGGGGAGCTGTTTTTT.

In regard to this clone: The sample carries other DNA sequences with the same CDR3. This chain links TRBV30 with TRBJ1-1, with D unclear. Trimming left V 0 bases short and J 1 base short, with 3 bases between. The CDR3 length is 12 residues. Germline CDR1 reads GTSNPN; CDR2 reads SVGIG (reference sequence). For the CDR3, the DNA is TGTGCCTGGAGTGTCCCGAACACTGAAGCTTTCTTT. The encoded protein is CAWSVPNTEAFF.

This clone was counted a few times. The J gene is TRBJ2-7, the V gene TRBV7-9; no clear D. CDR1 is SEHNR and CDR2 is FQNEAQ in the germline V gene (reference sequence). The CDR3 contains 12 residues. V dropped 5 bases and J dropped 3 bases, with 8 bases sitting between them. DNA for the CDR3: TGTGCCAGCAGCCGGTTGGTCTACGAGCAGTACTTC. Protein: CASSRLVYEQYF.

CDR3 sequence reads: CASSLDSSGSNQPQHF. The CDR3 region has the DNA TGTGCCAGCAGCTTAGATAGTTCAGGGTCCAATCAGCCCCAGCATTTT. J is TRBJ1-5 and V is TRBV7-6, with D perhaps matching TRBD1 (5 bases). Germline CDR1 SGHVS, CDR2 FNYEAQ. V lost 1 base to trimming and J lost 3 bases, with 13 bases between them. The length of the CDR3 is 16 residues.